Below are 16 T cell receptor beta chains sequenced from a single sample in a study of T cell repertoires in cytomegalovirus infection. Via MiXCR, TCRdb re-called the reads, giving one row per CDR3 protein. This sample has fewer than 350,000 distinct CDR3 sequences, with over 7.5% found just once. What was sequenced was PBMCs. The receptor source for this set is a human donor in good health (CMV status not recorded). Some clones in this sample may be carry-over from other donors' samples.

This clonotype was detected ten times or more. The chain recombines TRBV7-2 with TRBJ1-1; TRBD1 matches at 9 bases. The CDR3 covers 16 residues. V was clipped by 6 bases and J by 1 base; unmatched bases: 9. From germline, CDR1 is SGHTA and CDR2 FQGNSA. CDR3 region: CASSPGTGFTNTEAFF. Here the CDR3 DNA reads TGTGCCAGCAGTCCCGGGACAGGGTTCACGAACACTGAAGCTTTCTTT.

This clonotype was recorded once. Since a much larger clone is just one base distant, this may be a read error. Because the CDR3 is missing its conserved closing phenylalanine or tryptophan, this is likely a read error. The V gene is TRBV7-2, the J gene TRBJ1-3; 7 nucleotides align to TRBD1. The CDR3 totals 16 residues. From germline, CDR1 is SGHTA and CDR2 FQGNSA. V trimming: 4 bases; J trimming: 0 bases; junction bases outside the gene matches: 6. The CDR3 DNA sequence: TGTGCCAGCAGCTGGAAGGGGGCAGCCTCTGGAAACACCATATATTAT. Translated: CASSWKGAASGNTIYY.

This clonotype showed up many times. The CDR3 sequence is CASSPSDSGGETQYF. CDR3 nucleotide sequence: TGTGCCAGCAGTCCCTCGGACAGCGGAGGGGAGACCCAGTACTTC. The genes are TRBV12-3 or TRBV12-4 and TRBJ2-5; D is perhaps TRBD1 or TRBD2 (6 bases each). Between the trimmed V and J ends, which lost 5 bases and 5 bases, there was a span of 18 bases. The CDR3 runs 15 residues.

This clonotype was counted between two and nine times. J is TRBJ2-1 and V is TRBV20-1; D may be TRBD1 (6 bases). This CDR3 is built from 14 residues. Germline CDR1 DFQATT, CDR2 SNEGSKA (reference sequence). V was shortened by 6 bases and J by 4 bases, with 16 bases between the two germline ends. This CDR3 is CSAPPGTTYNEQFF. The CDR3 region has the DNA TGCAGTGCACCGCCCGGGACAACTTACAATGAGCAGTTCTTC.

This clonotype was detected only a few times. The chain carries TRBV6-1 and TRBJ1-2; D uncertain. CDR3 length: 12 amino acids. Trimming left V 1 base short and J 5 bases short, with 5 bases between. The germline V gene has CDR1 MNHNS and CDR2 SASEGT. CDR3 coding DNA: TGTGCCAGCAGTGAAGTTAAATATGGCTACACCTTC. Residues: CASSEVKYGYTF.

This clonotype has a count of ten or more. V gene TRBV7-9 combines with J gene TRBJ1-6; D possibly corresponds to TRBD1 (5 bases). The CDR3 length is 15 residues. Trimming pared 4 bases from V and 10 bases from J, leaving 17 bases between. Germline-derived CDR1 and CDR2 are SEHNR and FQNEAQ (reference sequence). The CDR3 reads CASSSTAPGSSPLHF. CDR3 nucleotide sequence: TGTGCCAGCAGCTCGACAGCCCCGGGGAGCTCACCCCTCCACTTT. Full variable domain (rest looked up from reference TRBV7-9 and TRBJ1-6): DTGVSQNPRHKITKRGQNVTFRCDPISEHNRLYWYRQTLGQGPEFLTYFQNEAQLEKSRLLSDRFSAERPKGSFSTLEIQRTEQGDSAMYLCASSSTAPGSSPLHFGNGTRLTVT.

This clonotype was seen a few times. V and J are TRBV20-1 and TRBJ2-5; 12 nucleotides align to TRBD2. The CDR3 runs to 16 residues. Germline lookup yields CDR1 DFQATT and CDR2 SNEGSKA (reference sequence). The V and J ends lost 7 bases and 5 bases, in that order; junction bases with no gene match: 14. In nucleotides, the CDR3 is TGCAGTGTCCTGACTAGCGGGAGAGATGGGGGGGAGACCCAGTACTTC. This sequence encodes CSVLTSGRDGGETQYF.

This clonotype was observed a few times. The gene calls are TRBV12-3 or TRBV12-4 and TRBJ2-1, with TRBD2 as a possible D gene (6 bases). Trimming cost V 7 bases and J 0 bases, with 13 bases left between them. The CDR3 runs to 15 residues. The CDR3 DNA sequence: TGTGCCAGCACCCCTAGCGCTAGCTCCTACAATGAGCAGTTCTTC. This encodes CASTPSASSYNEQFF.

This chain uses TRBV28 with TRBJ2-7, with 7 bases identical to TRBD1. CDR3 length: 15 residues. V trimming: 7 bases; J trimming: 0 bases; junction bases outside the gene matches: 9. Germline loops: CDR1 MDHEN, CDR2 SYDVKM. The CDR3 protein is CASTSDRADSYEQYF. The CDR3 DNA follows: TGTGCCAGCACCTCTGACAGGGCAGACTCCTACGAGCAGTACTTC. The full variable domain, in which reference TRBV28 and TRBJ2-7 provide the parts outside the CDR3, is DVKVTQSSRYLVKRTGEKVFLECVQDMDHENMFWYRQDPGLGLRLIYFSYDVKMKEKGDIPEGYSVSREKKERFSLILESASTNQTSMYLCASTSDRADSYEQYFGPGTRLTVT.

On this clonotype: A much larger clone lies a single base off, so this may be a read error. V and J are TRBV7-2 and TRBJ2-7; no definite D call. Trimming removed 4 bases from V and 2 bases from J, with 12 bases in between. Germline assignment: CDR1 SGHTA and CDR2 FQGNSA. The CDR3 covers 14 residues. The CDR3 DNA sequence: TGTGCCAGCAGCTCCCGGACCGCGACCTACGAGCAGTACTTC. It is translated as CASSSRTATYEQYF.

This chain joins TRBV10-3 and TRBJ1-2, with a weak D call TRBD1 (5 bases). The V end lost 6 bases, the J end lost 7 bases, and 24 bases lay between the germline ends. CDR3 length: 16 residues. Germline V gives CDR1 ENHRY, CDR2 SYGVKD. The CDR3: CAISEFRDAVKPGYTF. In DNA form, the CDR3 reads TGTGCCATCAGCGAATTCCGGGACGCCGTCAAACCTGGCTACACCTTC.

This clonotype was recorded at least ten times. This chain uses TRBV12-3 or TRBV12-4 with TRBJ1-2; TRBD1 is a possible D gene (6 bases). The CDR3 has 15 amino acids. The V end lost 5 bases, the J end lost 0 bases, and 13 bases lay between the germline ends. The CDR3 sequence is CASSETGSTNYGYTF. Here the CDR3 DNA reads TGTGCCAGCAGTGAGACAGGTTCAACTAACTATGGCTACACCTTC.

This clonotype has only a few counts. The J gene is TRBJ1-2, the V gene TRBV19; TRBD1 agrees at 9 bases. The CDR3 length is 14 residues. Germline CDR1 is LNHDA and CDR2 is SQIVND (reference sequence). The trim removed 5 bases at V and 3 bases at J, leaving 4 bases unmatched. This chain's CDR3 is CASSGGTGHYGYTF. CDR3 bases: TGTGCCAGTAGTGGCGGGACAGGGCACTATGGCTACACCTTC.

This chain connects TRBV7-4 to TRBJ2-7; D is uncertain. V lost 0 bases to trimming and J lost 11 bases, with 14 bases between them. This CDR3 has 13 residues. CDR1 and CDR2 (germline): SGHVT, SQSDAQ. The CDR3 here is CASSLAPRPLEYF. In nucleotides, the CDR3 is TGTGCCAGCAGCTTAGCTCCCAGGCCTCTTGAGTACTTC.

The chain recombines TRBV7-3 with TRBJ2-5, with a weak D call TRBD1 (6 bases). Per germline, CDR1 SGHTA and CDR2 FQGTGA. This CDR3 comprises 14 residues. Between the trimmed V and J ends, which lost 6 bases and 5 bases, there was a span of 16 bases. CDR3 nucleotide sequence: TGTGCCAGCAGTGAAGTGGGTCAGGGGGAGACCCAGTACTTC. Protein: CASSEVGQGETQYF.

This clonotype has only a few counts. The J gene is TRBJ2-1, the V gene TRBV7-3, with TRBD1 as a possible D gene (5 bases). CDR1 and CDR2 (germline): SGHTA, FQGTGA. With 5 bases removed from V and 10 bases from J, the gap between germline ends came to 15 bases. This CDR3 is 13 amino acids long. CDR3 region: CASSPVLGAEQFF. CDR3 nucleotide sequence: TGTGCCAGCAGCCCCGTTTTAGGGGCCGAGCAGTTCTTC.